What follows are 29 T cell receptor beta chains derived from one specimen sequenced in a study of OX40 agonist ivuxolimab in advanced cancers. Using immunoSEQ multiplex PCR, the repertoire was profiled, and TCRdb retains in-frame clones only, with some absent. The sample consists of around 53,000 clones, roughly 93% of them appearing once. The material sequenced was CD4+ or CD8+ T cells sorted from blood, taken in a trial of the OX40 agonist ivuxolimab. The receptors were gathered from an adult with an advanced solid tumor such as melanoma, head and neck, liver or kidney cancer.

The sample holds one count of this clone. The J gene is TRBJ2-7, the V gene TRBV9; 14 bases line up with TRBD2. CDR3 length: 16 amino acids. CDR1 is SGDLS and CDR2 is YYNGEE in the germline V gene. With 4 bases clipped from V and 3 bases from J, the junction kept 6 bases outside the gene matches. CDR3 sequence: CASSPRLAGGLYEQYF. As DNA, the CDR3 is TGTGCCAGCAGCCCTCGACTAGCGGGAGGGCTCTACGAGCAGTACTTC.

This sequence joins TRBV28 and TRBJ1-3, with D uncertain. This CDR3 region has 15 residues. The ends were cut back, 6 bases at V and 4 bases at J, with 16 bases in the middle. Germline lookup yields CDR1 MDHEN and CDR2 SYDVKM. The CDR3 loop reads CASSRSTGVGNTIYF. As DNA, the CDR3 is TGTGCCAGCAGCCGTAGCACCGGAGTGGGAAACACCATATATTTT. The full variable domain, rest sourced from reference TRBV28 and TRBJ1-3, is DVKVTQSSRYLVKRTGEKVFLECVQDMDHENMFWYRQDPGLGLRLIYFSYDVKMKEKGDIPEGYSVSREKKERFSLILESASTNQTSMYLCASSRSTGVGNTIYFGEGSWLTVV.

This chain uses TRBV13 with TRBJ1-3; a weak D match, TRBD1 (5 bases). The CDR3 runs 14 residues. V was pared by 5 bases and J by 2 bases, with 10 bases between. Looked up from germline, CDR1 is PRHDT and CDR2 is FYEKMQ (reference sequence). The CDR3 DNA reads TGTGCCAGCAGCCGGTGGGGACCTGGAAACACCATATATTTT. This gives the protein CASSRWGPGNTIYF.

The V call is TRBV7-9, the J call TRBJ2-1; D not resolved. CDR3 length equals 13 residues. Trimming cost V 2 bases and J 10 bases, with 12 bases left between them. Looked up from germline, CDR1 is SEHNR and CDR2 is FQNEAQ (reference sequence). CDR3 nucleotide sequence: TGTGCCAGCAGCTTATACTCGGTGGCCGAGCAGTTCTTC. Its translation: CASSLYSVAEQFF. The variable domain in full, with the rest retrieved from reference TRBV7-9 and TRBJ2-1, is DTGVSQNPRHKITKRGQNVTFRCDPISEHNRLYWYRQTLGQGPEFLTYFQNEAQLEKSRLLSDRFSAERPKGSFSTLEIQRTEQGDSAMYLCASSLYSVAEQFFGPGTRLTVL.

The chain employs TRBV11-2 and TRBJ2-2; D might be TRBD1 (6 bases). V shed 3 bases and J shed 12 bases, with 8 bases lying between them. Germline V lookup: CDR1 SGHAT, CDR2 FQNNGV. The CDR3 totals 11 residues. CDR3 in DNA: TGTGCCAGCAGCTTGGGGGCACAGCTGTTTTTT. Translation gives CASSLGAQLFF.

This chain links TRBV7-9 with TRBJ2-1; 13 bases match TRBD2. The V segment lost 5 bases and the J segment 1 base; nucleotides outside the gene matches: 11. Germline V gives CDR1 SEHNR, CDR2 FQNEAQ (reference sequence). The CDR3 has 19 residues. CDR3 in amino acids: CASSPLAGGYGRSYNEQFF. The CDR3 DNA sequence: TGTGCCAGCAGCCCACTAGCGGGAGGGTACGGGAGGTCCTACAATGAGCAGTTCTTC.

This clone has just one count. The CDR3 loop reads CASSQDGQAAYGYTF. The CDR3 DNA is TGTGCCAGCAGCCAAGACGGACAGGCGGCTTATGGCTACACCTTC. The chain uses TRBV4-2 and TRBJ1-2, with 7 bases that match TRBD1. CDR1 is LGHNA, CDR2 YNFKEQ, per germline. This CDR3 region has 15 residues. V lost 0 bases to trimming and J lost 5 bases; unmatched junction nucleotides: 6.

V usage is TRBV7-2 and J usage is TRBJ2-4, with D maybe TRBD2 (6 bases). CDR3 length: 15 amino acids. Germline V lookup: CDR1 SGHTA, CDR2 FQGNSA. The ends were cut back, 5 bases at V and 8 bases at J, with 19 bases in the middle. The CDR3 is CASSTKFGGWDIQYF. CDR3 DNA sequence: TGTGCCAGCAGCACAAAGTTCGGGGGTTGGGACATTCAGTACTTC.

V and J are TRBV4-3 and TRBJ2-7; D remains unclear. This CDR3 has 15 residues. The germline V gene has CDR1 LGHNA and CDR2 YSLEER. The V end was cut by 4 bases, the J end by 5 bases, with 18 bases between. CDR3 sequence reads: CASSRRHPGIDEQYF. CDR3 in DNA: TGCGCCAGCAGCCGCCGACACCCCGGTATCGACGAGCAGTACTTC.

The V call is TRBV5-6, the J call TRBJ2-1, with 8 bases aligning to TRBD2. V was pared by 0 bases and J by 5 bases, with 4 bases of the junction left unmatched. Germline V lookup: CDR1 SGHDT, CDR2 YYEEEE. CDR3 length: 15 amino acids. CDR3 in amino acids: CASSLVLAGHNEQFF. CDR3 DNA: TGTGCCAGCAGCTTGGTGCTAGCGGGCCACAATGAGCAGTTCTTC.

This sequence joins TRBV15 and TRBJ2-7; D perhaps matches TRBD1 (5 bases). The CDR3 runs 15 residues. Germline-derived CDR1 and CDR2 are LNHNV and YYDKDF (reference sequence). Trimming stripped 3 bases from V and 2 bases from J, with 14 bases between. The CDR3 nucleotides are TGTGCCACCAGCAGGTCTTTGGAGACAGCCTACGAGCAGTACTTC. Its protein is CATSRSLETAYEQYF.

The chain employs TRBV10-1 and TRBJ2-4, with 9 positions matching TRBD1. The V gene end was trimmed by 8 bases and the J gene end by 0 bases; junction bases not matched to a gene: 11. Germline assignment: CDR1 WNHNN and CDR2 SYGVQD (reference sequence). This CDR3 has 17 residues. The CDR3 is CASSFLDRGLAKNIQYF. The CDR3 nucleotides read TGCGCCAGCTCTTTCCTGGACAGGGGACTAGCCAAAAACATTCAGTACTTC.

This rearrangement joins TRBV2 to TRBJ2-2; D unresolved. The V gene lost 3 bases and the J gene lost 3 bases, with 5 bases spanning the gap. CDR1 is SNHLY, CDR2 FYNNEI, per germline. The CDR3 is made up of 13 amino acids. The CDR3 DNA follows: TGTGCCAGCAGTGAGTCGGACACCGGGGAGCTGTTTTTT. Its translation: CASSESDTGELFF.

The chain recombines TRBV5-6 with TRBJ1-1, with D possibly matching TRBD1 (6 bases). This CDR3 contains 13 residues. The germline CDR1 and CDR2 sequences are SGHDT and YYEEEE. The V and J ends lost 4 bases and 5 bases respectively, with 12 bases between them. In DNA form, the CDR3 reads TGTGCCAGCAGCCCGGACAGAGATACTGAAGCTTTCTTT. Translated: CASSPDRDTEAFF.

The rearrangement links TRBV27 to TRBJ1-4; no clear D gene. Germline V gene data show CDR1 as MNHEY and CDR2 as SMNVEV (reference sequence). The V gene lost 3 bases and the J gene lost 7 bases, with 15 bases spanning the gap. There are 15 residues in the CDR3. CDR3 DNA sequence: TGTGCCAGCAGTTTCTCACGGTTTGGAAGTGAAAAACTGTTTTTT. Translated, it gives CASSFSRFGSEKLFF.

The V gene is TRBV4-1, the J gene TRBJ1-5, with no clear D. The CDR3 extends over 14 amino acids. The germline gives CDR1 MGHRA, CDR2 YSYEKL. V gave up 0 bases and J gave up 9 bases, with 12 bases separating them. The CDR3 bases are TGCGCCAGCAGCCAAGACAACGGTGGATGGCCCCAGCATTTT. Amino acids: CASSQDNGGWPQHF.

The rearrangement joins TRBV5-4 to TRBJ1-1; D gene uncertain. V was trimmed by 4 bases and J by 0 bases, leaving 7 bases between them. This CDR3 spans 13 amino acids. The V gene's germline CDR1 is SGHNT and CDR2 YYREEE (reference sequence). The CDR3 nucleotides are TGTGCCAGCAGCACCGTTATGAACACTGAAGCTTTCTTT. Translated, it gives CASSTVMNTEAFF.

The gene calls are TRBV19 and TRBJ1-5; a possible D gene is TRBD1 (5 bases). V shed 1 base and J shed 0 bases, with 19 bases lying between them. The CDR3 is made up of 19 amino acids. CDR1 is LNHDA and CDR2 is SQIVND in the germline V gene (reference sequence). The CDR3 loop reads CASSIAFGTPAHSNQPQHF. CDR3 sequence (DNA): TGTGCCAGTAGTATAGCTTTTGGGACTCCGGCCCATAGCAATCAGCCCCAGCATTTT.

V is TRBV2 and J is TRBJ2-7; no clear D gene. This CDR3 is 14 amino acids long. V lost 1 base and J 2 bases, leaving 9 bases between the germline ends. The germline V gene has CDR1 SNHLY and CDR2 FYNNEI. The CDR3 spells CASSEGEGTYEQYF. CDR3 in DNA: TGTGCCAGCAGTGAAGGTGAAGGGACCTACGAGCAGTACTTC.

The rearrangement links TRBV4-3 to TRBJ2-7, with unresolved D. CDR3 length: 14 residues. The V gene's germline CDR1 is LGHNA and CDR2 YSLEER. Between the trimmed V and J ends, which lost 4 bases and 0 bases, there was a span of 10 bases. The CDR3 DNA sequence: TGCGCCAGCAGCCCGGCTATTGGCTCCTACGAGCAGTACTTC. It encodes CASSPAIGSYEQYF.

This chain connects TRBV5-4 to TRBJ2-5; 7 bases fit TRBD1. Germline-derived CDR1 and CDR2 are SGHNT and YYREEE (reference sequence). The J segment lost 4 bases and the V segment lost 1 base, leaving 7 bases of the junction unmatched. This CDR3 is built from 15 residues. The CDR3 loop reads CASSLLTGMGETQYF. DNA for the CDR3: TGTGCCAGCAGCTTGTTGACAGGGATGGGAGAGACCCAGTACTTC.

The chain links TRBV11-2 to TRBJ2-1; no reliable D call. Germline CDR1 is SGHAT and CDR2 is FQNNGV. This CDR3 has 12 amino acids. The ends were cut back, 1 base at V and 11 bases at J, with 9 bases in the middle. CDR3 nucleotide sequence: TGTGCCAGCAGCTTAGGGACGGTGAAGCAGTTCTTC. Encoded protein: CASSLGTVKQFF.

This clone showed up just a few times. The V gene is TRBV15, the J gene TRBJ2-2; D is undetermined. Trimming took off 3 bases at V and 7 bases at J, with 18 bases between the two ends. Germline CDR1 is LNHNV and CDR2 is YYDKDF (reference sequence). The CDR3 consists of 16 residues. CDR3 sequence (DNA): TGTGCCACCAGCAGTGTAGATTTGGGGTCTGGCGGGGAGCTGTTTTTT. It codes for CATSSVDLGSGGELFF.

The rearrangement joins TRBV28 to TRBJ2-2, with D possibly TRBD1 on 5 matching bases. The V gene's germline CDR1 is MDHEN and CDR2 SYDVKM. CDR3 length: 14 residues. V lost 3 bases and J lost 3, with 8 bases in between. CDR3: CASSLAGYTGELFF. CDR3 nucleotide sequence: TGTGCCAGCAGTTTGGCAGGGTACACCGGGGAGCTGTTTTTT. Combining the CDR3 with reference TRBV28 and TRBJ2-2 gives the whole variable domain DVKVTQSSRYLVKRTGEKVFLECVQDMDHENMFWYRQDPGLGLRLIYFSYDVKMKEKGDIPEGYSVSREKKERFSLILESASTNQTSMYLCASSLAGYTGELFFGEGSRLTVL.

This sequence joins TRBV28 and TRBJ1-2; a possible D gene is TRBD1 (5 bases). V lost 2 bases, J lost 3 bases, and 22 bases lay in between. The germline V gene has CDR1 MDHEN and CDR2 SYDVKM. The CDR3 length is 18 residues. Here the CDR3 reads CASSLRPGKGRDYYGYTF. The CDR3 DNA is TGTGCCAGCAGTTTACGTCCCGGGAAGGGTAGGGACTACTATGGCTACACCTTC.

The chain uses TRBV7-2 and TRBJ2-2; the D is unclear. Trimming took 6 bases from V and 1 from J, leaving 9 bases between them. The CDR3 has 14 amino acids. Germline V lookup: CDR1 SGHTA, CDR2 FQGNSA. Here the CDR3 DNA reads TGTGCCAGCAGGGGCGGAAGGAACACCGGGGAGCTGTTTTTT. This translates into CASRGGRNTGELFF.

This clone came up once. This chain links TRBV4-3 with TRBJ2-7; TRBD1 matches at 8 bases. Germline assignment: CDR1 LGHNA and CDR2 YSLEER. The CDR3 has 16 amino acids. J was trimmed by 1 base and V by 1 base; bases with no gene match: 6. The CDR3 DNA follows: TGCGCCAGCAGCCAAGGACGGACAGGGCTATCCTACGAGCAGTACTTC. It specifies CASSQGRTGLSYEQYF.

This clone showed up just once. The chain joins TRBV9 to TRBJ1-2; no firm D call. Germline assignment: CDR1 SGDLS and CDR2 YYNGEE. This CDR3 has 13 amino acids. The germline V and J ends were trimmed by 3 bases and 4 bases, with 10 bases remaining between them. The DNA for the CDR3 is TGTGCCAGCAGCGCCCAGGATCGCTATGGCTACACCTTC. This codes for CASSAQDRYGYTF.

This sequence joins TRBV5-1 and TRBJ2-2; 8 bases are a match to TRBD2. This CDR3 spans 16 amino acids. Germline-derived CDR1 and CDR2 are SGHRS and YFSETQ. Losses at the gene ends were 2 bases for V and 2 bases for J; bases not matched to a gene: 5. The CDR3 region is CASSFSGATNTGELFF. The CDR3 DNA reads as TGCGCCAGCAGCTTTAGCGGGGCGACCAACACCGGGGAGCTGTTTTTT. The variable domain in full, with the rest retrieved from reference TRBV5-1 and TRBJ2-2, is KAGVTQTPRYLIKTRGQQVTLSCSPISGHRSVSWYQQTPGQGLQFLFEYFSETQRNKGNFPGRFSGRQFSNSRSEMNVSTLELGDSALYLCASSFSGATNTGELFFGEGSRLTVL.